The TCR beta chain described here comes from a study of T cell changes during pregnancy in multiple sclerosis. CDR1 SEHNR and CDR2 FQNEAQ come from the germline V gene (reference sequence). Trimming stripped 1 base from V and 8 bases from J, with 8 bases between. The CDR3 loop spans 12 amino acids. Assay: immunoSEQ multiplex PCR; the TCRdb copy retains only in-frame clones and omits some. Of tens of thousands of clones in the sample, roughly 92% are singletons; the top ten hold roughly 2.8%. This TCR came from a female donor in good health, enrolled as a control in a pregnancy study. The gene calls are TRBV7-9 and TRBJ1-2; D is unclear. Sequencing used peripheral blood, obtained in the third trimester of pregnancy. The CDR3 sequence is CASSLGLTGYTF. The CDR3 region has the DNA TGTGCCAGCAGCTTAGGGCTTACCGGCTACACCTTC. Full variable domain (missing parts from reference TRBV7-9 and TRBJ1-2): DTGVSQNPRHKITKRGQNVTFRCDPISEHNRLYWYRQTLGQGPEFLTYFQNEAQLEKSRLLSDRFSAERPKGSFSTLEIQRTEQGDSAMYLCASSLGLTGYTFGSGTRLTVV.